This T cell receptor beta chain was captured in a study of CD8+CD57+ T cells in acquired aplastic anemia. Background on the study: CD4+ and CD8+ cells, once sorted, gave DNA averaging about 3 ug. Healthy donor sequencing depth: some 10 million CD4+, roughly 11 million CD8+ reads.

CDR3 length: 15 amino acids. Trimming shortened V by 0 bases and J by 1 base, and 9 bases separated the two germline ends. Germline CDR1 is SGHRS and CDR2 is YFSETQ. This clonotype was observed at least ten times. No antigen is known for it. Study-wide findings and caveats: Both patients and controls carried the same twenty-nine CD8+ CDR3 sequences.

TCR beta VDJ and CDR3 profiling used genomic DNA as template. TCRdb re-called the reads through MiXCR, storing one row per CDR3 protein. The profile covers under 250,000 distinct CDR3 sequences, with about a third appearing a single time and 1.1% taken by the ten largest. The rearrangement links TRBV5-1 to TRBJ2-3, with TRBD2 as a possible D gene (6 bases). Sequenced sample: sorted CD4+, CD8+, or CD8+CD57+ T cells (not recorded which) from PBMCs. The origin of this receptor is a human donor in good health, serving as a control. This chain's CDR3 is CASSLGLVGTDTQYF. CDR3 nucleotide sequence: TGCGCCAGCAGCTTGGGACTAGTTGGCACAGATACGCAGTATTTT.